The source of this T cell receptor beta chain is a study of TIL therapy for anti-PD-1-resistant metastatic lung cancer. Study-level background: Patients had a median age of about 55 years (range about 35-80). Most patients had lung adenocarcinoma.

The libraries were made with immunoSEQ v3. Assay: immunoSEQ multiplex PCR; the TCRdb copy retains only in-frame clones and omits some. The sample lists more than 90,000 clones, 65% occurring once. As to time point: pre-treatment sample, taken before nivolumab and TIL therapy. Most excised metastases sampled were pleural nodules or supraclavicular lymph nodes. Tumors were harvested before any PD-1/PD-L1 blockade. Stage 4 NSCLC adults joined between late 2017 and 2020. The CDR3 has 17 amino acids. Germline CDR1 and CDR2: SGHTS and YDEGEE. Unmatched junction bases numbered 11, after V lost 3 bases and J lost 2 bases. The sample holds a few counts of this clone.

V is TRBV5-8 and J is TRBJ2-1, with 7 positions matching TRBD2. This TCR was recovered from a person aged 25 to 80 with non-small cell lung cancer. Material: tumor tissue, obtained at baseline. The CDR3 protein is CASSWGGIRATYNEQFF. CDR3 nucleotide sequence: TGTGCCAGCAGCTGGGGGGGGATAAGGGCGACCTACAATGAGCAGTTCTTC.